A selection of T cell receptor beta chains follows, all from one sample in a study of PD-L1 blockade in urothelial cancer. This table comes from immunoSEQ multiplex PCR, and its TCRdb copy is limited to in-frame clones, with some not included. The profile shows some 35,000 clones, 36% of them singletons. This specimen was tumor tissue, taken before atezolizumab (anti-PD-L1) treatment. The origin of the receptors is a man between 60 and 70 years old with urothelial cancer. Each CDR3 is given with its conserved first and last residue. A D gene is named only where the DNA matches it firmly. Rows may omit the clone size; those that give it use once, few, many or a size class.

J	D	V	size	DNA	CDR3
TRBJ1-1	.	TRBV6-8	.	TGTGCCAGCAGACCGTGGGGACCGAACACTGAAGCTTTCTTT	CASRPWGPNTEAFF
TRBJ2-7	.	TRBV19	.	TGTGCCAGTAGTATAGCTGCCGACTACGAGCAGTACTTC	CASSIAADYEQYF
TRBJ2-1	.	TRBV6-8	.	TGTGCCAGCAGTTACTCGAGAGGGGGGTTAAATGAGCAGTTCTTC	CASSYSRGGLNEQFF
TRBJ2-1	TRBD2	TRBV6-8	few	TGTGCCAGCAGGGGAAGCGGGAACAATGAGCAGTTCTTC	CASRGSGNNEQFF
TRBJ2-7	.	TRBV7-6	.	TGTGCCAGCAGCTCCCGGGACAACAAGGTCTACGAGCAGTACTTC	CASSSRDNKVYEQYF
TRBJ1-5	TRBD1	TRBV19	.	TGTGCCAGTAGTGACCACCGGGACAGGGTCTTTAGCAATCAGCCCCAGCATTTT	CASSDHRDRVFSNQPQHF
TRBJ1-1	.	TRBV5-1	.	TGCGCCAGCAGCCAAGCCGTCCAGAGGACAGTTTACACTGAAGCTTTCTTT	CASSQAVQRTVYTEAFF
TRBJ1-4	.	TRBV25-1	.	TGTGCCAGCAGTGACAGCTCAACTAATGAAAAACTGTTTTTT	CASSDSSTNEKLFF
TRBJ1-2	TRBD1	TRBV19	.	TGTGCCAGTAGTACACGGGACAGCAACTATGGCTACACCTTC	CASSTRDSNYGYTF
TRBJ1-2	.	TRBV7-6	many	TGTGCCAGCAGCTTGAAGGGGGCTAACTATGGCTACACCTTC	CASSLKGANYGYTF
TRBJ2-2	TRBD2	TRBV6-8	medium-sized	TGTGCCAGCAGTAAACCCCCGGGGGGGAACACCGGGGAGCTGTTTTTT	CASSKPPGGNTGELFF
TRBJ1-4	.	TRBV5-1	.	TGCGCCAGCAGCTTCGGGGGCGCCGGTGAAAAACTGTTTTTT	CASSFGGAGEKLFF
TRBJ2-1	.	TRBV28	.	TGTGCCATCTCCGGACGAAACTACAATGAGCAGTTCTTC	CAISGRNYNEQFF
TRBJ2-2	.	TRBV11-3	.	TGTGCCAGCAGCTTAAGTGGCGGTACCGGGGAGCTGTTTTTT	CASSLSGGTGELFF
TRBJ2-1	TRBD2	TRBV6-8	few	TGTGCCAGCAGTTACACTAGCGGGAGTACCTATGAGCAGTTCTTC	CASSYTSGSTYEQFF
TRBJ1-2	TRBD1	TRBV19	.	TGTGCCAGTAGTATCCGGCAGGGGGACGGCTACACCTTC	CASSIRQGDGYTF
TRBJ1-1	TRBD1	TRBV5-1	few	TGCGCCAGCAGCTTGGTTCCAGGGGGGGTTGTAAACACTGAAGCTTTCTTT	CASSLVPGGVVNTEAFF
TRBJ1-1	TRBD1	TRBV9	.	TGTGCCAGCAGCGAAGGGACAGGGGATATAGAAGCTTTCTTT	CASSEGTGDIEAFF
TRBJ1-2	.	TRBV19	once	TGTGCCAGTAGTTCTCATCTCCGGGGTCAGTATGGCTACACCTTC	CASSSHLRGQYGYTF
TRBJ1-4	TRBD1	TRBV15	few	TGTGCCACCAGCAGAGGAGGTATCGGGACAGGGGGGGAAGAACTGTTTTTT	CATSRGGIGTGGEELFF
TRBJ2-7	.	TRBV6-8	few	TGTGCCAGCAGCCCGGGACCTTACGAGCAGTACTTC	CASSPGPYEQYF
TRBJ1-4	.	TRBV5-1	.	TGCGCCAGCAGCTTGGCCGGGGACGGAGGACGGGAAAAACTGTTTTTT	CASSLAGDGGREKLFF
TRBJ2-1	.	TRBV18	.	TGTGCCAGCTCACGAGGGGAACGTGATTATGAGCAGTTCTTC	CASSRGERDYEQFF
TRBJ1-2	TRBD1	TRBV6-8	.	TGTGCCAGCAGTTTGAGACAGGGTACTAACTATGGCTACACCTTC	CASSLRQGTNYGYTF
TRBJ2-7	.	TRBV19	once	TGTGCCAGCTCCTTCAACTCCGACAGGTCCTACGAGCAGTACTTC	CASSFNSDRSYEQYF
TRBJ2-1	.	TRBV11-3	.	TGTGCCAGCAGCTTAGGACGCTCCTACAATGAGCAGTTCTTC	CASSLGRSYNEQFF
TRBJ2-2	.	TRBV28	.	TGTGCCAGCAGCGTCGAGCCAGACACCGGGGAGCTGTTTTTT	CASSVEPDTGELFF
TRBJ2-7	TRBD2	TRBV11-3	.	TGTGCCAGCAGCTCCGATCTAGCGGGGTACGAGCAGTACTTC	CASSSDLAGYEQYF
TRBJ2-7	TRBD1	TRBV6-7	.	TGTGCCAGCAGCCCACCCCGGGGACAGGGTGGCGAGCAGTACTTC	CASSPPRGQGGEQYF
TRBJ1-5	.	TRBV19	.	TGTGCCAGTAGGAATTGGGATTTAGGCAATCAGCCCCAGCATTTT	CASRNWDLGNQPQHF
TRBJ2-3	.	TRBV28	few	TGTGCCAGCAGTTTATCGGGACCCGATACGCAGTATTTT	CASSLSGPDTQYF
TRBJ2-7	TRBD2	TRBV5-1	.	TGCGCCAGCAGACCAAGCGGGAGGGCCGTAAACGAGCAGTACTTC	CASRPSGRAVNEQYF
TRBJ1-5	.	TRBV2	.	TGTGCCAGCAGAGGGACTGACTATAGCAATCAGCCCCAGCATTTT	CASRGTDYSNQPQHF
TRBJ1-5	.	TRBV6-8	few	TGTGCCAGCAGTTTGCTAGGGAACAATCAGCCCCAGCATTTT	CASSLLGNNQPQHF
TRBJ1-1	.	TRBV9	.	TGTGCCAGCAGCCCCTACACGAACACTGAAGCTTTCTTT	CASSPYTNTEAFF
TRBJ1-3	.	TRBV7-6	few	TGTGCCAGCAGCGCCTACGGCCTGGGGGCTGGAAACACCATATATTTT	CASSAYGLGAGNTIYF
TRBJ1-2	TRBD1	TRBV28	.	TGTGCCAGCAGTTTAAATGCAGGGGGCTATGGCTACACCTTC	CASSLNAGGYGYTF
TRBJ1-2	.	TRBV5-1	.	TGCGCCAGCAGCTTGGAGGGTGTTCTTAAGGGCTACATCTTC	CASSLEGVLKGYIF
TRBJ2-7	.	TRBV10-3	few	TGTGCCATCAGTGAGTTAGAGGGCTACGAGCAGTACTTC	CAISELEGYEQYF
TRBJ2-5	.	TRBV28	.	TGTGCCAGCAGTTTAGGGGGATTGATTCAAGAGACCCAGTACTTC	CASSLGGLIQETQYF
TRBJ1-2	TRBD1	TRBV29-1	medium-sized	TGCAGCGCTGGGGACAGGGGACGGGGCTATGGCTACACCTTC	CSAGDRGRGYGYTF
TRBJ2-7	TRBD1	TRBV10-3	.	TGTGCCATCAGTTTCCCAGGGACAGGGCTCTACGAGCAGTACTTC	CAISFPGTGLYEQYF
TRBJ1-3	.	TRBV28	few	TGTGCCAGCAGATTAGGCGGGACTGGAAACACCATATATTTT	CASRLGGTGNTIYF
TRBJ2-3	.	TRBV19	.	TGTGCCAGTAGCTTGAACAGGGCCACAGATACGCAGTATTTT	CASSLNRATDTQYF
TRBJ2-7	.	TRBV6-8	.	TGTGCCAGCAGTTACTCGATTGGATTCCAATCCTACGAGCAGTACTTC	CASSYSIGFQSYEQYF